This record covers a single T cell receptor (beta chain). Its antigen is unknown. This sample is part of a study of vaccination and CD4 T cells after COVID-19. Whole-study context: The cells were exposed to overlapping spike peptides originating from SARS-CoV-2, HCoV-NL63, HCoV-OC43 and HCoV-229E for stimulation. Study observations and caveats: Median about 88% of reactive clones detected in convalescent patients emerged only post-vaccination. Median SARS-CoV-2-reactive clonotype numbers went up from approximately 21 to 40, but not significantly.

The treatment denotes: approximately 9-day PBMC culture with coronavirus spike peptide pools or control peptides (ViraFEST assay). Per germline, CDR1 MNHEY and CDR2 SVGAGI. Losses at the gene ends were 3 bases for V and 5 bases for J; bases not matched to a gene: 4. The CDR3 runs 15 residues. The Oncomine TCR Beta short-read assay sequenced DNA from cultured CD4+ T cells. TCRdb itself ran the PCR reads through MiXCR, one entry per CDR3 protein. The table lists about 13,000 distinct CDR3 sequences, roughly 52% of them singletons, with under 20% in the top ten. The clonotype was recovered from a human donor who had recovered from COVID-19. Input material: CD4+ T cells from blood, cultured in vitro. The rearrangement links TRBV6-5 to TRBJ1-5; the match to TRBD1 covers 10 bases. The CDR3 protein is CASSYSGTGDQPQHF. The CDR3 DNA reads TGTGCCAGCAGTTATTCCGGGACAGGGGATCAGCCCCAGCATTTT.